The sequence of this T cell receptor beta chain was determined in a study of Graves' ophthalmopathy and Graves' hyperthyroidism. The germline CDR1 and CDR2 sequences are SQVTM and ANQGSEA. Between the trimmed V and J ends, which lost 7 bases and 1 base, there was a span of 16 bases. CDR3 length: 14 amino acids. CDR3 regions of TCR beta were amplified from RNA transcripts. Second-round multiplex PCR came after first-round RT-PCR with HTBI primers. A single record per CDR3 protein comes from TCRdb applying MiXCR to the multiplex PCR reads. The table lists 560,000 or so distinct CDR3 sequences, 35% to 45% of them singletons. This clonotype was seen a few times.

Sequenced material: peripheral blood or thyroid tissue (not recorded which). This clonotype originated in an adult man with Graves' hyperthyroidism. The chain uses TRBV29-1 and TRBJ1-2; TRBD1 might be the D (6 bases). CDR3 protein: CSGWARGDNYGYTF. The CDR3 region has the DNA TGCAGCGGGTGGGCCAGGGGCGATAACTATGGCTACACCTTC.